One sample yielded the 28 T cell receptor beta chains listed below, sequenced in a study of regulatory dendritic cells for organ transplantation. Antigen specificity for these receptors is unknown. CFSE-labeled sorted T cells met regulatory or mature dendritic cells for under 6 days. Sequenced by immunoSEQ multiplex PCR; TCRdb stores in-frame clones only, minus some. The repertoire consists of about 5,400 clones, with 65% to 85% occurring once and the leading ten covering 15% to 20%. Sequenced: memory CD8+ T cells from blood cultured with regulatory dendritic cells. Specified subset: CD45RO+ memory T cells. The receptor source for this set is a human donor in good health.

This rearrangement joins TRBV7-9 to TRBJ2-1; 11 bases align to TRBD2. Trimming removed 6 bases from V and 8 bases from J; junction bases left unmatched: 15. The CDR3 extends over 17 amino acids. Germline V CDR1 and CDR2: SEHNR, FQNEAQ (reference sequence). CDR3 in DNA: TGTGCCAGCAGTTACCCCCGAGGTAGCGGGAGGGGTGATGAGCAGTTCTTC. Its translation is CASSYPRGSGRGDEQFF.

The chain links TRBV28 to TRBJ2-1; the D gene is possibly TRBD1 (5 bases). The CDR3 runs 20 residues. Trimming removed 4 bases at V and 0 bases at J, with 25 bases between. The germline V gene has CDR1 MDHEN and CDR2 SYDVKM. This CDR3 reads CASSSRQGRPFYSSYNEQFF. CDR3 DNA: TGTGCCAGCAGTTCCCGGCAGGGTAGACCCTTTTACAGCTCCTACAATGAGCAGTTCTTC.

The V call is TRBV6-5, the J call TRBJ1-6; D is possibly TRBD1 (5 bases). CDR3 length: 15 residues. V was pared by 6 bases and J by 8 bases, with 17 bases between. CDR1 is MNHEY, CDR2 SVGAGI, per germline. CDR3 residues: CASSNGGSFYSPLHF. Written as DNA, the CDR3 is TGTGCCAGCAGCAACGGGGGGTCGTTCTATTCACCCCTCCACTTT.

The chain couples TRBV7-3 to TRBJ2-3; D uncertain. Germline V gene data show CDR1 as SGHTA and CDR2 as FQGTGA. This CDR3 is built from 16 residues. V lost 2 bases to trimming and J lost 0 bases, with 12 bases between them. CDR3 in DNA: TGTGCCAGCAGCTTATACTCAGACTTAAGCACAGATACGCAGTATTTT. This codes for CASSLYSDLSTDTQYF.

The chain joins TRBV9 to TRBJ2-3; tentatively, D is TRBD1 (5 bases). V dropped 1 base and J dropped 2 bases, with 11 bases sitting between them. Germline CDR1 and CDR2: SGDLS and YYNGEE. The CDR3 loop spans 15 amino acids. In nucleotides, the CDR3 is TGTGCCAGCAGCGTACTTGCAGGGCCCACAGATACGCAGTATTTT. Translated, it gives CASSVLAGPTDTQYF.

CDR3 sequence reads: CASSIDGGRDQFF. CDR3 coding DNA: TGTGCCAGTAGTATAGATGGCGGGAGAGACCAGTTCTTC. The V gene is TRBV19, the J gene TRBJ2-1, with 7 bases identical to TRBD2. The V segment lost 0 bases and the J segment 13 bases; nucleotides outside the gene matches: 6. Germline CDR1 reads LNHDA; CDR2 reads SQIVND (reference sequence). The length of the CDR3 is 13 residues.

CDR3: CASSQEWNSYEQYF. The CDR3 nucleotides read TGTGCCAGCAGCCAAGAATGGAACTCCTACGAGCAGTACTTC. The V gene is TRBV4-2, the J gene TRBJ2-7; D ambiguous. Looked up from germline, CDR1 is LGHNA and CDR2 is YNFKEQ. CDR3 length: 14 amino acids. V lost 0 bases and J lost 0, with 6 bases in between.

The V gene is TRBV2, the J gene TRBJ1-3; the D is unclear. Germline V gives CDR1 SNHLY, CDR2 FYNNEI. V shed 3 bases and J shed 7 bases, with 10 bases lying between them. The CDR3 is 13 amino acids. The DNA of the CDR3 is TGTGCCAGCAGTGATCGACCCTACAACACCATATATTTT. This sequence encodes CASSDRPYNTIYF.

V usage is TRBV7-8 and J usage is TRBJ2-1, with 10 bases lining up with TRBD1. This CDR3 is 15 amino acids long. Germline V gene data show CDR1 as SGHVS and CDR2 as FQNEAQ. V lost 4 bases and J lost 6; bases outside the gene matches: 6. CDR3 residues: CASSSWTGGSNEQFF. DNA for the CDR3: TGTGCCAGCAGCTCGTGGACAGGGGGGAGCAATGAGCAGTTCTTC. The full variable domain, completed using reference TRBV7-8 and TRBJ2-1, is GAGVSQSPRYKVAKRGQDVALRCDPISGHVSLFWYQQALGQGPEFLTYFQNEAQLDKSGLPSDRFFAERPEGSVSTLKIQRTQQEDSAVYLCASSSWTGGSNEQFFGPGTRLTVL.

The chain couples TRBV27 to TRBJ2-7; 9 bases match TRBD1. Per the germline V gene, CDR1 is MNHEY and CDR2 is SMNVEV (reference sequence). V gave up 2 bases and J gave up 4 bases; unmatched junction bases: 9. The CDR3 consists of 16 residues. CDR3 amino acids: CASSLISGQGPYEQYF. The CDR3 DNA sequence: TGTGCCAGCAGTTTAATTTCGGGACAGGGTCCTTACGAGCAGTACTTC.

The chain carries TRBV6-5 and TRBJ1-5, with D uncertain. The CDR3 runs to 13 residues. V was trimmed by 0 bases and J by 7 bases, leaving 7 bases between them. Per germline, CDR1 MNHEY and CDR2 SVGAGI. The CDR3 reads CASSYSIYQPQHF. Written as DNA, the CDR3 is TGTGCCAGCAGTTACTCGATTTACCAGCCCCAGCATTTT.

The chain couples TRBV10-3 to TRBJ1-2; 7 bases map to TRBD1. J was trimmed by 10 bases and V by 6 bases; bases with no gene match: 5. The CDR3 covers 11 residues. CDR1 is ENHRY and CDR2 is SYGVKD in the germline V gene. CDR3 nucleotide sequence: TGTGCCATCAGCTGGGACAGCTTCTACACCTTC. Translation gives CAISWDSFYTF.

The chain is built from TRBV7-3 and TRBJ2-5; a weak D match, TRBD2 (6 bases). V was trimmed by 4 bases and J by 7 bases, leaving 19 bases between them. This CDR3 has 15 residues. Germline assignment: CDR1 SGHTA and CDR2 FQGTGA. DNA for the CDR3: TGTGCCAGCAGCTATTCGGTGGGGGGTATCGGGACCCAGTACTTC. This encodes CASSYSVGGIGTQYF.

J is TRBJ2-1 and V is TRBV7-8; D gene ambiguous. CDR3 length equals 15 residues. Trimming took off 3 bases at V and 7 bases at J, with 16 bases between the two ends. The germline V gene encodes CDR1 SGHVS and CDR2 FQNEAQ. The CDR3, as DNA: TGTGCCAGCAGCTTTGGTCGTTACGTTGGAAATGAGCAGTTCTTC. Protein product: CASSFGRYVGNEQFF.

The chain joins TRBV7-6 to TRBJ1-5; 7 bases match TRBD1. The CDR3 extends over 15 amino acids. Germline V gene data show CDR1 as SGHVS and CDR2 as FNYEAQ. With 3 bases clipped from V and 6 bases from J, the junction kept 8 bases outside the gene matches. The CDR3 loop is CASSFLTGPSQPQHF. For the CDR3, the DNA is TGTGCCAGCAGCTTTTTGACAGGGCCGAGTCAGCCCCAGCATTTT.

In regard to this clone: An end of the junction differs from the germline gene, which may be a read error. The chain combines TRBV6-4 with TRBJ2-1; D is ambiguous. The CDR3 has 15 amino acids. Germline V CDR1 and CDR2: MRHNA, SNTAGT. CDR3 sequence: CAGSDSPAEPTEQFF. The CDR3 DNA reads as TGTGCCGGCAGTGACTCCCCCGCCGAGCCCACTGAGCAGTTCTTC.

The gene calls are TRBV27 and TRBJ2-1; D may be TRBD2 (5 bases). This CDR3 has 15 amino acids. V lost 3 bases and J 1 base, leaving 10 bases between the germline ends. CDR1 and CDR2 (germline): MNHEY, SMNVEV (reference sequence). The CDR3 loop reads CASSFTEVSYNEQFF. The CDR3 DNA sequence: TGTGCCAGCAGTTTTACGGAGGTGTCCTACAATGAGCAGTTCTTC.

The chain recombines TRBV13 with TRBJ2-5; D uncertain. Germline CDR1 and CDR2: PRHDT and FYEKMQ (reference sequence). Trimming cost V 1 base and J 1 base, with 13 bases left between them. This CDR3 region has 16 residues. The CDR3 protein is CASSLALSKAQETQYF. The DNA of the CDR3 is TGTGCCAGCAGCTTAGCTCTTTCCAAGGCCCAAGAGACCCAGTACTTC.

CDR3 sequence (DNA): TGTGCCAGCAGCGTATCAGGGAACACTGAAGCTTTCTTT. This gives the protein CASSVSGNTEAFF. V gene TRBV9 combines with J gene TRBJ1-1; D is unclear. Deletions cut 1 base from V and 1 base from J, with 5 bases between. This CDR3 spans 13 amino acids. Looked up from germline, CDR1 is SGDLS and CDR2 is YYNGEE. The full variable domain, its missing parts supplied by reference TRBV9 and TRBJ1-1, is DSGVTQTPKHLITATGQRVTLRCSPRSGDLSVYWYQQSLDQGLQFLIQYYNGEERAKGNILERFSAQQFPDLHSELNLSSLELGDSALYFCASSVSGNTEAFFGQGTRLTVV.

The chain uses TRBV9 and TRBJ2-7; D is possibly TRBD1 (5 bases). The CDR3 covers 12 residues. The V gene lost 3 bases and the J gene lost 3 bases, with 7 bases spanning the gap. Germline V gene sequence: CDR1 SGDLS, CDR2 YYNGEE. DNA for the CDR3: TGTGCCAGCAGCGACCAGGGCTACGAGCAGTACTTC. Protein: CASSDQGYEQYF.

The CDR3 region is CASSPLGGSGNPGANVLTF. For the CDR3, the DNA is TGTGCCAGCAGCCCCTTAGGGGGGTCTGGGAACCCTGGGGCCAACGTCCTGACTTTC. The J gene is TRBJ2-6, the V gene TRBV5-6, with D tentatively TRBD1 or TRBD2 (6 bases each). There are 19 residues in the CDR3. Germline V gives CDR1 SGHDT, CDR2 YYEEEE. Trimming cost V 4 bases and J 2 bases, with 22 bases left between them.

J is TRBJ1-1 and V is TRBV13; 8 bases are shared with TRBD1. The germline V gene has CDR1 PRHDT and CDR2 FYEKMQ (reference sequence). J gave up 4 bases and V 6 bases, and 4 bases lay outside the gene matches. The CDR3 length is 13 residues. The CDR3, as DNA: TGTGCCAGCAGATTTACAGGGGGCACTGAAGCTTTCTTT. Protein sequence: CASRFTGGTEAFF.

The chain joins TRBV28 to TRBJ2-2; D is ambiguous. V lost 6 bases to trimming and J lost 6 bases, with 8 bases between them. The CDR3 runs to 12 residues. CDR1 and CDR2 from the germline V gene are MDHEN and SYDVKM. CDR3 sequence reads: CASRTPAGELFF. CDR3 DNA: TGTGCCAGCAGGACTCCGGCCGGGGAGCTGTTTTTT. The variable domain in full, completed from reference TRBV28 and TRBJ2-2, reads DVKVTQSSRYLVKRTGEKVFLECVQDMDHENMFWYRQDPGLGLRLIYFSYDVKMKEKGDIPEGYSVSREKKERFSLILESASTNQTSMYLCASRTPAGELFFGEGSRLTVL.

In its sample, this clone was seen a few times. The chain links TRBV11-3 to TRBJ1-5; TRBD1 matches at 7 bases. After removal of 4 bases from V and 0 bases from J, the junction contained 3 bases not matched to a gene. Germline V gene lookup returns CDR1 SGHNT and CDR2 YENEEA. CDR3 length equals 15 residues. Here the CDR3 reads CASSSGTDSNQPQHF. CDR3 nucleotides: TGTGCCAGCAGCTCCGGGACAGATAGCAATCAGCCCCAGCATTTT.

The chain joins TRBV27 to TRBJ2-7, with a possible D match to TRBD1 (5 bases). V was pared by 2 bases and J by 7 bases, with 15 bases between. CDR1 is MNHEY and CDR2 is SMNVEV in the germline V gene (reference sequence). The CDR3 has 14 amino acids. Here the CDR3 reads CASSLGAAGREQYF. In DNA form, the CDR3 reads TGTGCCAGCAGTTTAGGGGCTGCAGGGCGGGAGCAGTACTTC.

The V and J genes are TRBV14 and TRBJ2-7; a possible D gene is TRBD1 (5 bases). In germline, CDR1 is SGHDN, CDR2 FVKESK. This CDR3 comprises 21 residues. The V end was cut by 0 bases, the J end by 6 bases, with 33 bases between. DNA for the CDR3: TGTGCCAGCAGCCAAGAGGGGCAACAAGGAATTCACTTACCACCGTACGTCGAGCAGTACTTC. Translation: CASSQEGQQGIHLPPYVEQYF.

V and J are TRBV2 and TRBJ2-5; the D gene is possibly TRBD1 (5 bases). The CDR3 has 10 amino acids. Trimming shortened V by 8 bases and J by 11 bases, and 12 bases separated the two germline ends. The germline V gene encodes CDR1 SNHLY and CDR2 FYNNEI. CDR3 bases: TGTGCCAGCGGCAGGGATGAGCAGTACTTC. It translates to CASGRDEQYF. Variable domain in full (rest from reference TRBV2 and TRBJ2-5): EPEVTQTPSHQVTQMGQEVILRCVPISNHLYFYWYRQILGQKVEFLVSFYNNEISEKSEIFDDQFSVERPDGSNFTLKIRSTKLEDSAMYFCASGRDEQYFGPGTRLLVL.

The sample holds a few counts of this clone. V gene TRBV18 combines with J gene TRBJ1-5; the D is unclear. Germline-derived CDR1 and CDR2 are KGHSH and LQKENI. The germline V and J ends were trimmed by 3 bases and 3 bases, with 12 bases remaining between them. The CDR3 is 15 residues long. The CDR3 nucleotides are TGTGCCAGCTCACCTGGGATCCAAATCAATCAGCCCCAGCATTTT. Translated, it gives CASSPGIQINQPQHF. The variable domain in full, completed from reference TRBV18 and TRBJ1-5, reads NAGVMQNPRHLVRRRGQEARLRCSPMKGHSHVYWYRQLPEEGLKFMVYLQKENIIDESGMPKERFSAEFPKEGPSILRIQQVVRGDSAAYFCASSPGIQINQPQHFGDGTRLSIL.